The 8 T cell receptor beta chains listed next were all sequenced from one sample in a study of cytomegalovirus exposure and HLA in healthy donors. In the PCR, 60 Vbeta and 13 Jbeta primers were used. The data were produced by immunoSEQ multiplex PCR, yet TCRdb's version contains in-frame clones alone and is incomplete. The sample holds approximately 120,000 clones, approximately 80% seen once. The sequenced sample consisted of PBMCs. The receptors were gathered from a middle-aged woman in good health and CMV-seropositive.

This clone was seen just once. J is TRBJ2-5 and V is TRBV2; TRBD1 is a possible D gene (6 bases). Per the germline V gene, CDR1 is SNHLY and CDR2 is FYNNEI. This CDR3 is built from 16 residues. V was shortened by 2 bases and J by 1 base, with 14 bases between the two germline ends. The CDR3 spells CASSEWAGAVQETQYF. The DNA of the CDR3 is TGTGCCAGCAGTGAATGGGCAGGGGCCGTCCAAGAGACCCAGTACTTC.

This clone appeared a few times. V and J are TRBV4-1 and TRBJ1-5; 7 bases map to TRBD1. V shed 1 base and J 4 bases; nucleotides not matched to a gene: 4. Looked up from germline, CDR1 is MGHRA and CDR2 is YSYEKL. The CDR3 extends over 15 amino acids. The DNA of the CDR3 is TGCGCCAGCAGCCAAGGACAGGGACGGAATCAGCCCCAGCATTTT. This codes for CASSQGQGRNQPQHF.

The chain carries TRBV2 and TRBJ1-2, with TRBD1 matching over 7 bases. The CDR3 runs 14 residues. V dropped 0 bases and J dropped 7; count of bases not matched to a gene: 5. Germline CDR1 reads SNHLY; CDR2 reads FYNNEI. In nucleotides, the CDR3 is TGTGCCAGCAGTGAAGCCGGAGGGGGCGGTGGCTACACCTTC. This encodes CASSEAGGGGGYTF.

CDR3 DNA: TGTGCCAGCAGCTTAAGTGGCGGGACAGGGGGCCGCGAGCAGTACTTC. Translating gives CASSLSGGTGGREQYF. The rearrangement links TRBV7-2 to TRBJ2-7; 12 bases match TRBD1. Trimming at V came to 2 bases and at J to 6 bases, leaving 8 bases not matched to a gene. The germline CDR1 and CDR2 sequences are SGHTA and FQGNSA. The CDR3 runs 16 residues.

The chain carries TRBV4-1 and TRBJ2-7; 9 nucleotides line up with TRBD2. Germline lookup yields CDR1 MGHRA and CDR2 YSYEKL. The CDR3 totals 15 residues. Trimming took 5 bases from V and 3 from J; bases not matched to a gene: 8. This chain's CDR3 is CASSSTTSGFYEQYF. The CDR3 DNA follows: TGCGCCAGCAGCTCCACGACTAGCGGATTCTACGAGCAGTACTTC.

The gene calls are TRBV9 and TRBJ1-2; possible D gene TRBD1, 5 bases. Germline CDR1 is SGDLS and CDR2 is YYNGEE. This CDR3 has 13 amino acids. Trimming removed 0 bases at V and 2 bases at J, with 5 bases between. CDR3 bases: TGTGCCAGCAGCGTAGGGGGCAACTATGGCTACACCTTC. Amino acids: CASSVGGNYGYTF.

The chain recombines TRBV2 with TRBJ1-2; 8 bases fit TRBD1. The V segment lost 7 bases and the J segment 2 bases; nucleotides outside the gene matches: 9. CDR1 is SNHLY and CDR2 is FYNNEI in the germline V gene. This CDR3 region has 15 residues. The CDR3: CASIRRTGRNYGYTF. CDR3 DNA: TGTGCCAGCATTAGAAGGACAGGGAGGAACTATGGCTACACCTTC.

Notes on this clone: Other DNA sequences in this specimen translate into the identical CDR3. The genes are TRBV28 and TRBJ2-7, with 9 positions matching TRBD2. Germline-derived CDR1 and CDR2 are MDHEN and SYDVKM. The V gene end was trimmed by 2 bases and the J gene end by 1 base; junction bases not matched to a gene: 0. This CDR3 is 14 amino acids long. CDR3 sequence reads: CASSLAGGSYEQYF. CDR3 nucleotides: TGTGCCAGCAGTTTAGCGGGAGGGTCCTACGAGCAGTACTTC.